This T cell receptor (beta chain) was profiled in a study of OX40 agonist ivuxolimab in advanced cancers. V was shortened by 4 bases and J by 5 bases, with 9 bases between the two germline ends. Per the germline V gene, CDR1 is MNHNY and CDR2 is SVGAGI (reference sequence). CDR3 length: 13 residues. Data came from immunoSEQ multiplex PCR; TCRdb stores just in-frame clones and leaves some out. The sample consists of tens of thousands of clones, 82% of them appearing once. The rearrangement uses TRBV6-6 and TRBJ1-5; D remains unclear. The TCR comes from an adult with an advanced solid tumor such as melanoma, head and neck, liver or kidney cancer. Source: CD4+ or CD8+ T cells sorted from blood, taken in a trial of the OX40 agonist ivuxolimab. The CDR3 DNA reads TGTGCCAGCAGTTTCGATATCGATCAGCCCCAGCATTTT. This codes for CASSFDIDQPQHF.